The 2 T cell receptor beta chains below were found in one sample sequenced in a study of cytomegalovirus exposure and HLA in healthy donors. The PCR employed 60 Vbeta primers together with 13 Jbeta primers. Profiling relied on immunoSEQ multiplex PCR, and the TCRdb table lists in-frame clones only, not all of them. In the table there are roughly 150,000 clones, roughly 87% of which are singletons. What was sequenced was PBMCs. These receptors all stem from a girl between 10 and 17 years old in good health and CMV-seropositive.

The rearrangement joins TRBV30 to TRBJ2-7, with D perhaps matching TRBD2 (6 bases). The CDR3 runs to 12 residues. Germline-derived CDR1 and CDR2 are GTSNPN and SVGIG (reference sequence). V gave up 2 bases and J gave up 6 bases, with 11 bases separating them. CDR3 sequence: CAWSSTSLEQYF. CDR3 nucleotides: TGTGCCTGGAGTTCGACTAGTCTCGAGCAGTACTTC. The complete variable domain, with remaining parts taken from reference TRBV30 and TRBJ2-7, reads SQTIHQWPATLVQPVGSPLSLECTVEGTSNPNLYWYRQAAGRGLQLLFYSVGIGQISSEVPQNLSASRPQDRQFILSSKKLLLSDSGFYLCAWSSTSLEQYFGPGTRLTVT.

This chain connects TRBV28 to TRBJ1-2; 7 bases line up with TRBD1. Germline V gene lookup returns CDR1 MDHEN and CDR2 SYDVKM. J gave up 5 bases and V 7 bases, and 10 bases lay outside the gene matches. The CDR3 contains 14 residues. CDR3 loop: CASTEGQAPYGYTF. The DNA for the CDR3 is TGTGCCAGCACCGAAGGACAGGCTCCTTATGGCTACACCTTC.